This T cell receptor beta chain stems from a study of cytomegalovirus exposure and HLA in healthy donors. The primer mix had 60 Vbeta and 13 Jbeta primers. Profiled with immunoSEQ multiplex PCR; TCRdb holds only in-frame clones, not every one. The sample has hundreds of thousands of clones; 75% to 90% are singletons. Germline V gene sequence: CDR1 SGHDT, CDR2 YYEEEE. Trimming took 3 bases from V and 7 from J, leaving 19 bases between them. The CDR3 length is 15 residues. The chain is built from TRBV5-6 and TRBJ2-5; the D gene is possibly TRBD2 (6 bases). The source of this sequence is a woman under 30 in good health and CMV-seronegative. The sequencing input was PBMCs. The DNA of the CDR3 is TGTGCCAGCAGCTCTGACTGGGAAGAGGGAGGGACCCAGTACTTC. Its translation is CASSSDWEEGGTQYF.